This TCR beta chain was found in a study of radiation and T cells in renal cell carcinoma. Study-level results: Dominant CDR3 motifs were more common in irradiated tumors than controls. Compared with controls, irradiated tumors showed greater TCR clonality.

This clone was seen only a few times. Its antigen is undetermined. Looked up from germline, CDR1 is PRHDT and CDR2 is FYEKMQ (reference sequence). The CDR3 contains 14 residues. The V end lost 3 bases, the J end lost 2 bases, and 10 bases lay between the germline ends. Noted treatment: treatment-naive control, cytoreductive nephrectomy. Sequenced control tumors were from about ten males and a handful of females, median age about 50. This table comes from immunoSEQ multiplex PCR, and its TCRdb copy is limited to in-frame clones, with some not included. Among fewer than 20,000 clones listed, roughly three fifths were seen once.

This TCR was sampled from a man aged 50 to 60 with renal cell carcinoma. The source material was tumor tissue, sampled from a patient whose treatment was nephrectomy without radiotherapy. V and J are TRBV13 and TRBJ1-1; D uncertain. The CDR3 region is CASSFLDFNTEAFF. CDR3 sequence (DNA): TGTGCCAGCAGCTTCCTCGACTTTAACACTGAAGCTTTCTTT. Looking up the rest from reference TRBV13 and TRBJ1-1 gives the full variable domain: AAGVIQSPRHLIKEKRETATLKCYPIPRHDTVYWYQQGPGQDPQFLISFYEKMQSDKGSIPDRFSAQQFSDYHSELNMSSLELGDSALYFCASSFLDFNTEAFFGQGTRLTVV.